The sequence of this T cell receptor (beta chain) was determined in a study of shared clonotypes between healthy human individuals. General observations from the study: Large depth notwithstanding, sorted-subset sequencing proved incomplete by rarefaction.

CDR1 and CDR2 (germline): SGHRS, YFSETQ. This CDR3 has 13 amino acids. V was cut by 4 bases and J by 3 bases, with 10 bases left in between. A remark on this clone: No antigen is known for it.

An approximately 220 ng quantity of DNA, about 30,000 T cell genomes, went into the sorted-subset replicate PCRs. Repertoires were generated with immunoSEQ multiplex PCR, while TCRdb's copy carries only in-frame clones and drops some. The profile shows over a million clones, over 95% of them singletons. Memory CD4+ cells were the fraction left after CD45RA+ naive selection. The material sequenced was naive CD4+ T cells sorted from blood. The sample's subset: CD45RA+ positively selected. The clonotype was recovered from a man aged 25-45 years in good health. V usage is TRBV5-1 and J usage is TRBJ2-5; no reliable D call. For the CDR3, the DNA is TGCGCCAGCAGCCCGGACGGAGAAGAGACCCAGTACTTC. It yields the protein CASSPDGEETQYF.